Listed here are 24 T cell receptor beta chains from one sample, sequenced in a study of breast tumors, draining lymph nodes, adjacent tissues. TCRdb reprocessed the multiplex PCR reads with MiXCR, giving one entry per CDR3 protein. This sample carries about 20,000 distinct CDR3 sequences, 43% of them seen once, and the ten largest clones take about a fifth. The specimen sequenced was breast tumor tissue. The origin of the receptors is a female donor with breast cancer. Some clones in this sample may be carry-over from other donors' samples.

This clonotype was detected many times. A much larger clone sits a single nucleotide away, making a read error possible. The DNA for the CDR3 is TGTGCCAGCAGCCTAGGACAGGGTGCGAAGACCCAGTACTTC. It yields the protein CASSLGQGAKTQYF. The V and J genes are TRBV11-3 and TRBJ2-5; 8 bases match TRBD1. This CDR3 is 14 amino acids long. Unmatched junction bases numbered 8, after V lost 5 bases and J lost 6 bases. Germline V gene sequence: CDR1 SGHNT, CDR2 YENEEA.

This clonotype was found many times. The gene calls are TRBV4-1 and TRBJ2-1; 15 positions match TRBD2. Germline trimming cut 3 bases from V and 7 bases from J; bases unmatched to any gene: 13. The CDR3 is made up of 19 amino acids. Germline lookup yields CDR1 MGHRA and CDR2 YSYEKL. CDR3 DNA sequence: TGCGCCAGCAGCCATCCAGGACTAGCGGGAGGGCCGGGGCGGAATGAGCAGTTCTTC. Protein: CASSHPGLAGGPGRNEQFF.

This clonotype came up many times. The J gene is TRBJ2-5, the V gene TRBV30; the D is unclear. CDR1 and CDR2 from the germline V gene are GTSNPN and SVGIG (reference sequence). The CDR3 totals 11 residues. V lost 2 bases and J lost 5, with 6 bases in between. CDR3 sequence (DNA): TGTGCCTGGAGTAGCGTGGAGACCCAGTACTTC. This translates into CAWSSVETQYF.

The chain combines TRBV6-5 with TRBJ2-7; weak D call: TRBD1 (5 bases). V lost 7 bases and J lost 7, with 5 bases in between. Germline values: CDR1 MNHEY, CDR2 SVGAGI. The CDR3 is 9 residues long. The CDR3 region has the DNA TGTGCCAGCAAGGGGGAGCAGTACTTC. It translates to CASKGEQYF.

The table lists this clonotype with many counts. The chain recombines TRBV5-1 with TRBJ2-5; D is ambiguous. The CDR3 covers 14 residues. Between the trimmed V and J ends, which lost 3 bases and 2 bases, there was a span of 11 bases. Per germline, CDR1 SGHRS and CDR2 YFSETQ. The CDR3 sequence: CASSSSRTQETQYF. As DNA, the CDR3 is TGCGCCAGCAGCTCGTCCAGGACGCAAGAGACCCAGTACTTC.

This clonotype was detected ten times or more. The junction departs from the called germline gene at one end, perhaps through a read error. The rearrangement links TRBV11-2 to TRBJ2-7, with TRBD2 identical over 11 bases. CDR1 is SGHAT and CDR2 is FQNNGV in the germline V gene. This CDR3 comprises 12 residues. The CDR3 loop is CASSLGGTSGEF. The DNA for the CDR3 is TGTGCCAGCAGCTTAGGGGGGACTAGCGGCGAATTC.

The V gene is TRBV6-5, the J gene TRBJ1-2, with 9 bases that match TRBD1. Unmatched junction bases numbered 14, after V lost 11 bases and J lost 7 bases. This CDR3 contains 14 residues. Germline lookup yields CDR1 MNHEY and CDR2 SVGAGI. This chain's CDR3 is CAVRRGQGFGGYTF. The CDR3 bases are TGTGCCGTGCGGAGGGGACAGGGTTTTGGTGGCTACACCTTC.

CDR3 loop: CASSLGPDVGELFF. CDR3 bases: TGTGCCAGCAGCTTGGGTCCGGACGTCGGGGAGCTGTTTTTT. The chain recombines TRBV7-9 with TRBJ2-2; D not certain. The germline V gene encodes CDR1 SEHNR and CDR2 FQNEAQ (reference sequence). V lost 3 bases and J lost 7, with 12 bases in between. This CDR3 is 14 amino acids long.

This clonotype has a count of ten or more. This chain connects TRBV10-3 to TRBJ2-4; D unclear. Trimming removed 0 bases from V and 9 bases from J, with 18 bases in between. The germline gives CDR1 ENHRY, CDR2 SYGVKD. This CDR3 region has 16 residues. The CDR3 coding sequence is TGTGCCATCAGTGAGTCGAATTACGGGTTACAAGGCATTCAGTACTTC. Translated, it gives CAISESNYGLQGIQYF.

Here the CDR3 DNA reads TGTGCCAGCAGCCAAGATCTCAGGGGCGAGACCCAGTACTTC. Protein product: CASSQDLRGETQYF. The rearrangement links TRBV4-2 to TRBJ2-5, with a tentative D call TRBD1 (6 bases). The CDR3 totals 14 residues. Trimming shortened V by 0 bases and J by 5 bases, and 10 bases separated the two germline ends. Germline V lookup: CDR1 LGHNA, CDR2 YNFKEQ.

By share, this clonotype ranks as medium-sized. The chain has TRBV20-1 and TRBJ2-7; 16 nucleotides align to TRBD2. The length of the CDR3 is 14 residues. Germline values: CDR1 DFQATT, CDR2 SNEGSKA (reference sequence). Germline trimming cut 1 base from V and 11 bases from J; bases unmatched to any gene: 5. This chain's CDR3 is CSARAGTSGRDEYF. CDR3 in DNA: TGCAGTGCTAGAGCCGGGACTAGCGGGAGGGACGAGTACTTC.

The chain combines TRBV7-9 with TRBJ1-5; D is ambiguous. The V gene lost 11 bases and the J gene lost 11 bases, with 22 bases spanning the gap. The germline V gene has CDR1 SEHNR and CDR2 FQNEAQ (reference sequence). CDR3 length: 13 residues. The CDR3, as DNA: TGTGCCCTAGCGGGAGGGCCGGGGAAGACCCAGCATTTT. Translated, it gives CALAGGPGKTQHF.

This clonotype has ten or more counts. J is TRBJ2-7 and V is TRBV20-1; D is ambiguous. CDR1 is DFQATT and CDR2 is SNEGSKA in the germline V gene (reference sequence). V lost 0 bases and J lost 2, with 14 bases in between. The CDR3 length is 15 residues. The CDR3 sequence: CSARDRGGTPYEQYF. CDR3 bases: TGCAGTGCTAGAGATCGTGGCGGAACTCCCTACGAGCAGTACTTC.

V usage is TRBV5-4 and J usage is TRBJ2-1, with TRBD2 matching over 9 bases. J was trimmed by 4 bases and V by 0 bases; bases with no gene match: 5. This CDR3 comprises 16 residues. Germline CDR1 reads SGHNT; CDR2 reads YYREEE (reference sequence). The CDR3 DNA reads TGTGCCAGCAGCTTGGCGGGCCTAGCGGGGTACAATGAGCAGTTCTTC. Its translation is CASSLAGLAGYNEQFF.

The V call is TRBV9, the J call TRBJ2-3; tentative D call: TRBD2 (7 bases). Germline assignment: CDR1 SGDLS and CDR2 YYNGEE. V lost 6 bases and J 9 bases, leaving 20 bases between the germline ends. The CDR3 loop spans 14 amino acids. The CDR3 loop reads CASTPVGGGRTQYF. The DNA for the CDR3 is TGTGCCAGCACCCCCGTTGGGGGGGGCAGAACGCAGTATTTT.

The gene calls are TRBV7-7 and TRBJ2-7; D is unresolved. Looked up from germline, CDR1 is SSHAT and CDR2 is FNYEAQ (reference sequence). The CDR3 covers 13 residues. The CDR3 bases are TGTGCTAGCAGCTGCCAGAATAACTACGAGCAGTACGTC. Encoded protein: CASSCQNNYEQYV.

This clonotype was detected ten times or more. The V gene is TRBV7-9, the J gene TRBJ1-5; D is possibly TRBD1 (6 bases). Germline V gives CDR1 SEHNR, CDR2 FQNEAQ (reference sequence). The CDR3 is made up of 14 amino acids. With 1 base removed from V and 7 bases from J, the gap between germline ends came to 11 bases. Written as DNA, the CDR3 is TGTGCCAGCAGCTTAGACAGGGAGGGCCAGCCCCAGCATTTT. It is translated as CASSLDREGQPQHF.

This clonotype was observed a handful of times. The rearrangement links TRBV29-1 to TRBJ2-1, with 12 bases identical to TRBD2. The V gene end was trimmed by 3 bases and the J gene end by 4 bases; junction bases not matched to a gene: 7. Germline CDR1 is SQVTM and CDR2 is ANQGSEA. The CDR3 contains 16 residues. CDR3 residues: CSVEGASGRDYNEQFF. DNA of the CDR3: TGCAGCGTTGAGGGGGCTAGCGGGAGGGATTACAATGAGCAGTTCTTC.

Ten or more counts support this clonotype. V and J are TRBV11-2 and TRBJ2-3; 10 bases fit TRBD2. Trimming at V came to 0 bases and at J to 3 bases, leaving 9 bases not matched to a gene. Germline loops: CDR1 SGHAT, CDR2 FQNNGV. The length of the CDR3 is 18 residues. The CDR3 bases are TGTGCCAGCAGCTTAGAGTATCGTGGGACTAGCGTTACAGATACGCAGTATTTT. It is translated as CASSLEYRGTSVTDTQYF.

This clonotype was picked up many times. The V gene is TRBV15, the J gene TRBJ2-1; D not resolved. Germline V gene lookup returns CDR1 LNHNV and CDR2 YYDKDF (reference sequence). The length of the CDR3 is 16 residues. The V end was cut by 0 bases, the J end by 0 bases, with 9 bases between. The CDR3 sequence: CATSRDRYDSYNEQFF. The CDR3 nucleotides read TGTGCCACCAGCAGAGATCGTTATGACTCCTACAATGAGCAGTTCTTC. The complete variable domain, with remaining parts taken from reference TRBV15 and TRBJ2-1, reads DAMVIQNPRYQVTQFGKPVTLSCSQTLNHNVMYWYQQKSSQAPKLLFHYYDKDFNNEADTPDNFQSRRPNTSFCFLDIRSPGLGDTAMYLCATSRDRYDSYNEQFFGPGTRLTVL.

This clonotype was observed a handful of times. This sequence joins TRBV24-1 and TRBJ2-1; a possible D gene is TRBD1 (6 bases). V lost 5 bases and J 4 bases, leaving 14 bases between the germline ends. Germline CDR1 and CDR2: KGHDR and SFDVKD. The CDR3 spans 15 residues. The CDR3 region has the DNA TGTGCCACCAGTGGAACAGGGCCATTGTACAATGAGCAGTTCTTC. Residues: CATSGTGPLYNEQFF.

Of note for this clonotype: The junction departs from germline at one end; a sequencing error may be responsible. V and J are TRBV11-2 and TRBJ1-4; D is uncertain. CDR3 size: 14 residues. Germline V lookup: CDR1 SGHAT, CDR2 FQNNGV. The CDR3 nucleotides read TGTGCCAGCAGCTTAGTTGCTACTAATGAAAAGCTGTTTTTT. Its protein is CASSLVATNEKLFF.

Ten or more counts support this clonotype. The chain combines TRBV9 with TRBJ2-3, with TRBD1 matching 11 bases. In germline, CDR1 is SGDLS, CDR2 YYNGEE. V trimming: 4 bases; J trimming: 5 bases; junction bases outside the gene matches: 3. The CDR3 contains 14 residues. The CDR3 spells CASSLGTGGDTQYF. The CDR3 nucleotides are TGTGCCAGCAGCTTAGGGACAGGGGGAGATACGCAGTATTTT.

This clonotype was recorded many times. V is TRBV7-2 and J is TRBJ2-7; no firm D call. Germline V gives CDR1 SGHTA, CDR2 FQGNSA. Trimming shortened V by 2 bases and J by 6 bases, and 8 bases separated the two germline ends. This CDR3 is built from 12 residues. CDR3: CASSLSTTEQYF. As DNA, the CDR3 is TGTGCCAGCAGCTTATCTACGACCGAGCAGTACTTC.